This T cell receptor beta chain was sequenced for a study of cytotoxic CD8 clonotypes in ibrutinib-treated CLL. Study-level findings and limits: Clonality increased at ibrutinib response and stayed stable in sustained remission. At progression, however, it fell back toward baseline. Clonality correlated strongly with circulating CD8+ T cells and exceeded age-matched healthy donors at baseline.

The CDR3 consists of 14 residues. The germline V gene encodes CDR1 GTSNPN and CDR2 SVGIG (reference sequence). The data were produced by immunoSEQ multiplex PCR, yet TCRdb's version contains in-frame clones alone and is incomplete. The sample shows fewer than 200,000 clones, more than 80% of them seen only once. This clone is a singleton in its sample. Its antigen is as yet unknown. A read error may account for a junction end that differs from germline. The receptor comes from a human donor with chronic lymphocytic leukemia. Here the sequenced sample was PBMCs, taken after 24 months of ibrutinib treatment. The V call is TRBV30, the J call TRBJ1-3; unclear D gene. This CDR3 reads CAWIYSSSGNIIYF. The CDR3 bases are TGTGCCTGGATCTACAGCTCCTCTGGAAACATCATATATTTT. The complete variable domain, with remaining parts taken from reference TRBV30 and TRBJ1-3, reads SQTIHQWPATLVQPVGSPLSLECTVEGTSNPNLYWYRQAAGRGLQLLFYSVGIGQISSEVPQNLSASRPQDRQFILSSKKLLLSDSGFYLCAWIYSSSGNIIYFGEGSWLTVV.